This T cell receptor beta chain was sequenced in a study of T-cell reconstitution after alpha-beta-depleted transplantation in children. Study conclusions and caveats: Surviving recipient T cells and thymic progenitors produced the high day-60 TCRbeta diversity seen in some patients. From newly produced T cells came most of the T-cell counts and diversity one year after transplant.

Molecular barcoding with unique molecular identifiers was used for the TCRbeta library. TCRdb itself ran the PCR reads through MiXCR, one entry per CDR3 protein. The data contain 600,000 to 800,000 distinct CDR3 sequences, roughly 14% of them seen just once; the ten biggest clones take up roughly 0.77%. This clonotype occurred many times. The antigen is not known. The CDR3 has 14 amino acids. Germline CDR1 and CDR2: SQVTM and ANQGSEA. V dropped 4 bases and J dropped 6; count of bases not matched to a gene: 4. The TCR was taken from a girl aged 2-10 years with congenital amegakaryocytic thrombocytopenia, due to receive a stem cell transplant. Sequenced here: PBMCs, sampled before TCRalphabeta/CD19-depleted stem cell transplant. The chain recombines TRBV29-1 with TRBJ2-1; 12 bases are shared with TRBD2. CDR3 DNA sequence: TGCAGCGTTGCCCTAGCGGGAGGGATCAATGAGCAGTTCTTC. It yields the protein CSVALAGGINEQFF.